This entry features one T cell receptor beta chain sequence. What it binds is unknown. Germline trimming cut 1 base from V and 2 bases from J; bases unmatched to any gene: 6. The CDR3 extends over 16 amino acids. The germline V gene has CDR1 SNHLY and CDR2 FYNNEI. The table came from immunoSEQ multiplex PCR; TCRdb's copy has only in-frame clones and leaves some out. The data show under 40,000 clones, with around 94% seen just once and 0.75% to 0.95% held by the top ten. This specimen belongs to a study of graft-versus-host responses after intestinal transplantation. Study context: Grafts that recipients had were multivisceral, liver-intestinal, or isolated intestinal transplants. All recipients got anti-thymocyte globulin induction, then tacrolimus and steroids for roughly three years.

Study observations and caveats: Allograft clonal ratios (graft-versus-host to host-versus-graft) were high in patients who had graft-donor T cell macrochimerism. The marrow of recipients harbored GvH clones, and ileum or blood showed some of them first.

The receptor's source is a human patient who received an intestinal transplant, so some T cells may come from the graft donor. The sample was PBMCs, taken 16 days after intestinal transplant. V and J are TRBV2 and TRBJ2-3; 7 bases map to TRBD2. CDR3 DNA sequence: TGTGCCAGCAGTGAAGTAAGCGGGAAGTCCACAGATACGCAGTATTTT. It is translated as CASSEVSGKSTDTQYF.